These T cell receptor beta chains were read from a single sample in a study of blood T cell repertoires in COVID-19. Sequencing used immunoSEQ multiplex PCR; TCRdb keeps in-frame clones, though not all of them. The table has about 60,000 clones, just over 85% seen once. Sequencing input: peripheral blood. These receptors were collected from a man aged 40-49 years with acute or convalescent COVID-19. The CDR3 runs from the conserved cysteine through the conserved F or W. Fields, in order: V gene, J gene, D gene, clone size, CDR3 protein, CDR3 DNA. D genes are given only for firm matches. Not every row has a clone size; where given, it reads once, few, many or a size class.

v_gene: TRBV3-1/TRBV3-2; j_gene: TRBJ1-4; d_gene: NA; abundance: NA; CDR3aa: CASSPTGLTNEKLFF; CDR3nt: TGTGCCAGCAGCCCAACAGGGCTAACTAATGAAAAACTGTTTTTT
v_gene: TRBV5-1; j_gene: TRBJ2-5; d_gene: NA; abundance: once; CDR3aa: CASSLSGVQETQYF; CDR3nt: TGCGCCAGCAGCTTGTCAGGGGTTCAAGAGACCCAGTACTTC
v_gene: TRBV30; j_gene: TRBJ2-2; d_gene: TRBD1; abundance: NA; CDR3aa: CAWSHKTGGGGELFF; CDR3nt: TGTGCCTGGAGTCATAAAACAGGGGGTGGCGGGGAGCTGTTTTTT
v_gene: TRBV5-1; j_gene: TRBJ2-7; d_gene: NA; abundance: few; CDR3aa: CASAGFAGYEQYF; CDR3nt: TGCGCCAGCGCGGGCTTTGCCGGCTACGAGCAGTACTTC
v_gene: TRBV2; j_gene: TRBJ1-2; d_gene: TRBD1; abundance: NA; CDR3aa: CASHTGEVVYGYTF; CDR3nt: TGTGCCAGTCACACAGGGGAGGTAGTCTATGGCTACACCTTC
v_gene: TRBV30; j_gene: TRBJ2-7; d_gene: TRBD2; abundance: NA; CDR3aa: CAWSLGTSSYEQYF; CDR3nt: TGTGCCTGGAGTTTGGGGACTAGCTCCTACGAGCAGTACTTC
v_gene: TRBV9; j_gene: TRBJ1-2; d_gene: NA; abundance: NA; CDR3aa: CASSRDQGRGYTF; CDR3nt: TGTGCCAGCAGTCGTGACCAGGGTCGGGGCTACACCTTC
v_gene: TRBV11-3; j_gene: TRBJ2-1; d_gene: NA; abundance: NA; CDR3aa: CASSLEGLEQFF; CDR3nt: TGTGCCAGCAGCTTGGAGGGACTCGAGCAGTTCTTC
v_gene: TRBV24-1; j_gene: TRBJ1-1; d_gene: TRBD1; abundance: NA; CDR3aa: CATTTVGQQNTEAFF; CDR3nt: TGTGCCACCACCACCGTGGGACAGCAGAACACTGAAGCTTTCTTT
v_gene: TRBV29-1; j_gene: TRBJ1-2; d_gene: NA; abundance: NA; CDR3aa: CSAIIDSLGLNYGYTF; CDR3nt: TGCAGCGCGATTATTGATAGTTTGGGCCTAAACTATGGCTACACCTTC
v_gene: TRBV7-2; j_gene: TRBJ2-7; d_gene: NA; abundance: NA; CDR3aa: CASSFSGELSYEQYF; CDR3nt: TGTGCCAGCAGCTTCTCAGGGGAATTATCCTACGAGCAGTACTTC
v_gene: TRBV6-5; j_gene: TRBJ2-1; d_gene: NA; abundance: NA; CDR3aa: CASSFHRDANNEQFF; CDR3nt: TGTGCCAGCAGCTTTCACAGGGACGCAAACAATGAGCAGTTCTTC
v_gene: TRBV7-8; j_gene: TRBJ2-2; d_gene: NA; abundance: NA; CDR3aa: CASTKTDSYTGELFF; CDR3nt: TGTGCCAGCACAAAAACCGACAGTTACACCGGGGAGCTGTTTTTT
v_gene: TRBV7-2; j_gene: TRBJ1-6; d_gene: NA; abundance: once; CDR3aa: CASSLPRGLSYSPLHF; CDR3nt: TGTGCCAGCAGTCTTCCCAGGGGTTTATCGTATTCACCCCTCCACTTT
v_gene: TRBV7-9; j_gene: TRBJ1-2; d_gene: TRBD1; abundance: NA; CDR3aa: CASSRSGGDRGNGYTF; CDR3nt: TGTGCCAGCAGCCGCTCCGGAGGGGACAGGGGTAATGGCTACACCTTC
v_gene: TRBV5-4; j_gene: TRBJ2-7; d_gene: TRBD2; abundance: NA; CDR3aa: CASSYSGGGRYEQYF; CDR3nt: TGTGCCAGCAGTTATAGCGGGGGGGGCAGATACGAGCAGTACTTC
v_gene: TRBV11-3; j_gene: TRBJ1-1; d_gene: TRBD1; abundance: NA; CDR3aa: CASSLTRGPQAFF; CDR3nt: TGTGCCAGCAGCCTTACCAGGGGGCCCCAAGCTTTCTTT
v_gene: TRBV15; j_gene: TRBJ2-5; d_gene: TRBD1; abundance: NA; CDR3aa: CATSRLGGQQETQYF; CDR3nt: TGTGCCACCAGCAGACTTGGGGGACAGCAAGAGACCCAGTACTTC
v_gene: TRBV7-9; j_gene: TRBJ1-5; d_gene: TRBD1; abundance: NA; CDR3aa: CASSRGQDGSNQPQHF; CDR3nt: TGTGCCAGCAGCCGGGGACAGGATGGAAGCAATCAGCCCCAGCATTTT
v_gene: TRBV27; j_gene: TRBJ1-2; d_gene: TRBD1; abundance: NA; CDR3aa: CASKGQGANNGYTF; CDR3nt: TGTGCCAGCAAGGGGCAGGGGGCGAATAATGGCTACACCTTC
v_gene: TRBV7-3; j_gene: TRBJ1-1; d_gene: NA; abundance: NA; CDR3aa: CASSPQGVSLISEAFF; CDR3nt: TGTGCCAGCAGTCCTCAGGGCGTCAGCCTAATTTCTGAAGCTTTCTTT
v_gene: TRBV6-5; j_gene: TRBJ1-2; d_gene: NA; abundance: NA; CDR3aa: CASKPGGLYGYTF; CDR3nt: TGTGCCAGCAAGCCCGGAGGGCTCTATGGCTACACCTTC
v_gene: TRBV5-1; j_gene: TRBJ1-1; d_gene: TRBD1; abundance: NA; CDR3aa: CASSSNMDRANTEAFF; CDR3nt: TGCGCCAGCAGCTCAAATATGGACAGGGCGAACACTGAAGCTTTCTTT
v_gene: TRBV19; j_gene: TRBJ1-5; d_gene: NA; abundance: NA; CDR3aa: CATGGGFHSYQPQHF; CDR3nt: TGTGCCACCGGGGGAGGGTTCCATAGCTATCAGCCCCAGCATTTT
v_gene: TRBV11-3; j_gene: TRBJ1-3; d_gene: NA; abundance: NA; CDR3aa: CASSLFGQGNTIYF; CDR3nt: TGTGCCAGCAGCTTATTTGGGCAGGGAAACACCATATATTTT
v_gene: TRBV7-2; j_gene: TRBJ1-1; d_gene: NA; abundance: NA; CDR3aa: CASSLEFTGEAFF; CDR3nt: TGTGCCAGCAGCTTAGAATTTACGGGAGAAGCTTTCTTT
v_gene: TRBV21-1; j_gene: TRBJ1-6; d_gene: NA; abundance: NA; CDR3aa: CASSKDPGPGQVRSSSYNSPLHF; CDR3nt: TGTGCCAGCAGCAAAGATCCGGGCCCGGGACAGGTGAGATCGAGCTCCTATAATTCACCCCTCCACTTT
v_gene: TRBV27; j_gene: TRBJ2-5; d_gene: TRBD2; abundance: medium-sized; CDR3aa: CASRPRGVETQYF; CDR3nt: TGTGCCAGCAGACCCCGGGGGGTAGAGACCCAGTACTTC
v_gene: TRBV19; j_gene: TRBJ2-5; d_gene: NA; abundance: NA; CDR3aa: CASSPVTGETQYF; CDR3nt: TGTGCCAGTAGTCCCGTAACGGGAGAGACCCAGTACTTC
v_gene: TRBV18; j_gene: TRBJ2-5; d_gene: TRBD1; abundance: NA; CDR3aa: CASSPPATGGETQYF; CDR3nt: TGTGCCAGCTCACCACCGGCGACAGGGGGGGAGACCCAGTACTTC
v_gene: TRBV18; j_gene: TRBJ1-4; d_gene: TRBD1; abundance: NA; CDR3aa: CASSSDRAPEKLFF; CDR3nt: TGTGCCAGCTCATCCGACAGGGCCCCTGAAAAACTGTTTTTT
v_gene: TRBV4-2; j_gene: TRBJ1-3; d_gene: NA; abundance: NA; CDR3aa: CASSPTNGGAGNTIYF; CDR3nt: TGTGCCAGCAGCCCAACCAATGGGGGCGCTGGAAACACCATATATTTT
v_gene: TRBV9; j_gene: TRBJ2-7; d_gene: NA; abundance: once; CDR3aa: CASGGRGNEQYF; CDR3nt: TGTGCCAGCGGCGGGCGGGGAAACGAGCAGTACTTC
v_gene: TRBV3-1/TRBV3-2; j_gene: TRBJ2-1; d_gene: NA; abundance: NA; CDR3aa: CASSQPGSYNEQFF; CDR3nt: TGTGCCAGCAGCCAACCAGGTTCCTACAATGAGCAGTTCTTC
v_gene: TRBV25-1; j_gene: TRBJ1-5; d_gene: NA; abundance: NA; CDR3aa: CASRGSLTNQPQHF; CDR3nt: TGTGCCAGCCGGGGATCCCTGACAAATCAGCCCCAGCATTTT
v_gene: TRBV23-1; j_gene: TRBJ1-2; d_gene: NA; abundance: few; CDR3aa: CASSQSAGVGYTF; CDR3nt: TGCGCCAGCAGTCAATCAGCAGGGGTTGGCTACACCTTC
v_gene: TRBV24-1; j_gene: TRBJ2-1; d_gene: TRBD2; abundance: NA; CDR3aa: CATSDQRGSSYNEQFF; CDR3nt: TGTGCCACCAGTGATCAGCGGGGGAGCTCCTACAATGAGCAGTTCTTC
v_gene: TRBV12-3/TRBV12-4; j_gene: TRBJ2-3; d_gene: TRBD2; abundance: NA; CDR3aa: CASGTSGPDTQYF; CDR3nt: TGTGCCAGCGGTACTAGCGGGCCAGATACGCAGTATTTT
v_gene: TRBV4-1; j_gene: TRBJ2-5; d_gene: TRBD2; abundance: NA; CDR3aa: CASSPRTGAGVETQYF; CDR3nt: TGCGCCAGCAGCCCCCGGACGGGAGCGGGGGTGGAGACCCAGTACTTC
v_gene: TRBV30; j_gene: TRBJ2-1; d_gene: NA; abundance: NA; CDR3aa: CASLARAARNEQFF; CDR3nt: TGTGCCAGCTTGGCCAGGGCCGCTCGCAATGAGCAGTTCTTC
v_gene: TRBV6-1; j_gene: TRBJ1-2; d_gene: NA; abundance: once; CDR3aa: CASSEGFEVGGYTF; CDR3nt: TGTGCCAGCAGTGAAGGGTTTGAGGTGGGTGGCTACACCTTC
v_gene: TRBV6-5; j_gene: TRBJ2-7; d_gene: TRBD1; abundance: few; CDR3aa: CASTENRGAYEQYF; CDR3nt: TGTGCCAGCACCGAGAACAGGGGGGCCTACGAGCAGTACTTC